Sequencing of this T cell receptor (beta chain) was carried out in a study of shared clonotypes between healthy human individuals. TCRdb's copy holds only in-frame clones and misses some; the assay was immunoSEQ multiplex PCR. The data contain 2 million to 3 million clones, over 85% of them singletons. Germline V gives CDR1 SGHVS, CDR2 FQNEAQ. The length of the CDR3 is 14 residues. J gave up 2 bases and V 4 bases, and 2 bases lay outside the gene matches. This TCR was sampled from a man aged 18 to 29 in good health. Some clones in this sample may be carry-over from other donors' samples. The chain employs TRBV7-8 and TRBJ2-7; 10 positions match TRBD2. The sequenced sample was naive CD4+ T cells from PBMCs. The subset here: CD45RA+ positively selected. This chain's CDR3 is CASSSGTSAYEQYF. The CDR3, as DNA: TGTGCCAGCAGCTCAGGGACTAGCGCCTACGAGCAGTACTTC.